A single sample gave rise to the 12 T cell receptor beta chains below, sequenced in a study of blood T cell repertoires in COVID-19. TCRdb keeps only in-frame clones here, not all; method: immunoSEQ multiplex PCR. This table holds about 150,000 clones, approximately 82% found once. Material: peripheral blood. The receptor set was obtained from a woman aged 45-65 years with acute or convalescent COVID-19.

The rearrangement links TRBV10-3 to TRBJ2-5, with 11 bases that match TRBD2. From germline, CDR1 is ENHRY and CDR2 SYGVKD. The CDR3 covers 15 residues. The V gene end was trimmed by 3 bases and the J gene end by 4 bases; junction bases not matched to a gene: 4. The chain's CDR3 is CAISDVTSGIETQYF. DNA of the CDR3: TGTGCCATCAGTGATGTGACTAGCGGGATAGAGACCCAGTACTTC.

The chain combines TRBV2 with TRBJ1-2, with no clear D. The CDR3 length is 14 residues. Germline V gene lookup returns CDR1 SNHLY and CDR2 FYNNEI. Trimming left V 1 base short and J 7 bases short, with 13 bases between. CDR3 bases: TGTGCCAGCAGTGAAGGAGGCGCTTCCTTTGGCTACACCTTC. This translates into CASSEGGASFGYTF.

This clone has only a few counts. The chain carries TRBV9 and TRBJ2-3; 15 nucleotides agree with TRBD2. J was trimmed by 2 bases and V by 4 bases; bases with no gene match: 8. The CDR3 is 18 amino acids. Germline V lookup: CDR1 SGDLS, CDR2 YYNGEE. DNA of the CDR3: TGTGCCAGCAGCACCCCGGGACTAGCGGGGGGCCACACAGATACGCAGTATTTT. This codes for CASSTPGLAGGHTDTQYF.

This clone was recorded only once. The chain carries TRBV9 and TRBJ1-1; D unresolved. From germline, CDR1 is SGDLS and CDR2 YYNGEE. The CDR3 loop spans 13 amino acids. V lost 0 bases and J lost 7, with 10 bases in between. CDR3 sequence reads: CASSVGMGYEAFF. DNA for the CDR3: TGTGCCAGCAGCGTAGGCATGGGCTATGAAGCTTTCTTT. Drawing the rest from reference TRBV9 and TRBJ1-1, the complete variable domain is DSGVTQTPKHLITATGQRVTLRCSPRSGDLSVYWYQQSLDQGLQFLIQYYNGEERAKGNILERFSAQQFPDLHSELNLSSLELGDSALYFCASSVGMGYEAFFGQGTRLTVV.

The gene calls are TRBV19 and TRBJ2-7, with D perhaps TRBD2 (6 bases). Germline CDR1 reads LNHDA; CDR2 reads SQIVND (reference sequence). The CDR3 runs to 17 residues. Trimming pared 3 bases from V and 2 bases from J, leaving 20 bases between. The CDR3 nucleotides read TGTGCCAGTAGTATCGGCTCCTATGCGGGGCGTACCTACGAGCAGTACTTC. Its protein is CASSIGSYAGRTYEQYF. Full variable domain (rest looked up from reference TRBV19 and TRBJ2-7): DGGITQSPKYLFRKEGQNVTLSCEQNLNHDAMYWYRQDPGQGLRLIYYSQIVNDFQKGDIAEGYSVSREKKESFPLTVTSAQKNPTAFYLCASSIGSYAGRTYEQYFGPGTRLTVT.

This rearrangement joins TRBV6-6 to TRBJ2-1; 8 bases fit TRBD2. The trim removed 2 bases at V and 7 bases at J, leaving 10 bases unmatched. CDR3 length: 16 residues. Per the germline V gene, CDR1 is MNHNY and CDR2 is SVGAGI (reference sequence). The CDR3 coding sequence is TGTGCCAGCAGTTACCCGGGGCGGGGGGCCATGAATGAGCAGTTCTTC. Encoded protein: CASSYPGRGAMNEQFF.

The sample holds one count of this clone. J is TRBJ2-1 and V is TRBV7-8; 11 positions agree with TRBD2. The germline V gene has CDR1 SGHVS and CDR2 FQNEAQ. The CDR3 is 18 amino acids. V gave up 6 bases and J gave up 4 bases; unmatched junction bases: 14. This chain's CDR3 is CASRTPPGLAGGYNEQFF. Written as DNA, the CDR3 is TGTGCCAGCAGAACCCCCCCTGGGCTAGCGGGGGGATACAATGAGCAGTTCTTC.

The V gene is TRBV25-1, the J gene TRBJ2-5; a weak D match, TRBD1 (6 bases). Germline CDR1 is MGHDK and CDR2 is SYGVNS. Trimming removed 6 bases at V and 1 base at J, with 18 bases between. The CDR3 spans 16 residues. The CDR3 sequence: CASSTKWGHFQETQYF. CDR3 bases: TGTGCCAGCAGCACGAAGTGGGGACATTTCCAAGAGACCCAGTACTTC.

This chain uses TRBV4-1 with TRBJ2-7; TRBD1 matches 7 bases. With 0 bases clipped from V and 2 bases from J, the junction kept 7 bases outside the gene matches. There are 16 residues in the CDR3. Germline CDR1 and CDR2: MGHRA and YSYEKL. CDR3 sequence reads: CASSQDPGQGAYEQYF. Here the CDR3 DNA reads TGCGCCAGCAGCCAAGATCCTGGGCAGGGGGCCTACGAGCAGTACTTC.

The chain joins TRBV5-4 to TRBJ1-5, with 9 positions matching TRBD1. V dropped 0 bases and J dropped 5; count of bases not matched to a gene: 6. CDR3 length: 16 residues. Germline CDR1 SGHNT, CDR2 YYREEE (reference sequence). CDR3: CASSLAPGQGDQPQHF. As DNA, the CDR3 is TGTGCCAGCAGCTTGGCCCCGGGACAGGGTGATCAGCCCCAGCATTTT.

This rearrangement joins TRBV18 to TRBJ2-7, with D possibly TRBD2 on 6 matching bases. Trimming removed 0 bases at V and 2 bases at J, with 17 bases between. The CDR3 is 17 residues long. Per germline, CDR1 KGHSH and CDR2 LQKENI. The CDR3: CASSPPILSRDPYEQYF. The CDR3 region has the DNA TGTGCCAGCTCACCACCGATTCTCTCGCGGGACCCCTACGAGCAGTACTTC.

V is TRBV10-3 and J is TRBJ2-3; 8 bases line up with TRBD1. CDR3 length: 15 amino acids. The germline V gene encodes CDR1 ENHRY and CDR2 SYGVKD. The V and J ends lost 4 bases and 4 bases, in that order; junction bases with no gene match: 7. The CDR3 protein is CAISGAGGASDTQYF. CDR3 nucleotides: TGTGCCATCAGTGGGGCAGGGGGCGCCTCAGATACGCAGTATTTT.